This T cell receptor (beta chain) was profiled in a study of T cell repertoires in cytomegalovirus infection. Broader study findings: The ex vivo response was dominated by HLA-C-restricted CMV-specific TCR beta clonotypes.

This CDR3 region has 12 residues. Germline loops: CDR1 DFQATT, CDR2 SNEGSKA (reference sequence). V was cut by 3 bases and J by 8 bases, with 13 bases left in between. TCRdb fed the reads into MiXCR, producing one record per CDR3 protein. The sample comprises approximately 120,000 distinct CDR3 sequences, 32% of which are singletons, and roughly three fifths rests with the top ten. A few counts support this clonotype. Its antigen remains unknown. This chain joins TRBV20-1 and TRBJ1-1; D is unresolved. The specimen comprised CD8+ T cells from cultured PBMCs, sampled from culture after CMV antigen stimulation. This sequence originates from a human donor in good health (CMV status not recorded). Some clones in this sample may be carry-over from other donors' samples. CDR3 region: CSARQADSEAFF. The CDR3 DNA sequence: TGCAGTGCTAGGCAAGCGGACTCAGAAGCTTTCTTT.